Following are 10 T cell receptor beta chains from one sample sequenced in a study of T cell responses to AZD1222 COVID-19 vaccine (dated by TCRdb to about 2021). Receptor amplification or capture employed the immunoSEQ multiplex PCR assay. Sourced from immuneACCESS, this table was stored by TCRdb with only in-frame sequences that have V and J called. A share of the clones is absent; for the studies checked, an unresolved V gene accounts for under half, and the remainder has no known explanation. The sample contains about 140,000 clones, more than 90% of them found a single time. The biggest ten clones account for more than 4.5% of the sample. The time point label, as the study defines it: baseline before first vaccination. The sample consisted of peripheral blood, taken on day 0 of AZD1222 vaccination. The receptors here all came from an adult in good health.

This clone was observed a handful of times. CDR3 in amino acids: CATSATGVYGYTF. For the CDR3, the DNA is TGTGCCACCAGTGCGACAGGGGTCTATGGCTACACCTTC. The chain combines TRBV24-1 with TRBJ1-2, with 8 bases identical to TRBD1. The junction had 2 bases not matched to a gene; V was cut back by 5 bases and J by 4 bases. The germline V gene has CDR1 KGHDR and CDR2 SFDVKD. The CDR3 consists of 13 residues.

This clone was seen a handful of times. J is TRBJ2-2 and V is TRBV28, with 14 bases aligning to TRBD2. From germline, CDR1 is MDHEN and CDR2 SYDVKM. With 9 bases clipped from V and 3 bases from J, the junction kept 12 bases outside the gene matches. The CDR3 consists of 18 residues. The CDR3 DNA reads TGTGCCAGGATGAACGAGGGACTAGCGGGAGTGTACACCGGGGAGCTGTTTTTT. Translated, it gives CARMNEGLAGVYTGELFF.

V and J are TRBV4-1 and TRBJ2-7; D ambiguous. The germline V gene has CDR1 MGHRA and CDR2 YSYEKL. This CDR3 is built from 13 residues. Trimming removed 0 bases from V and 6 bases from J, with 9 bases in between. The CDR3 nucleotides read TGCGCCAGCAGCCAAGAACGCATCGGCGAGCAGTACTTC. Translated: CASSQERIGEQYF.

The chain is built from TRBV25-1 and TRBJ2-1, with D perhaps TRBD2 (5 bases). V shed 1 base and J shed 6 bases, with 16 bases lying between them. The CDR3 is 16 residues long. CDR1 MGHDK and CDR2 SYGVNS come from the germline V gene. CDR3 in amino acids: CASSELRTQAVNEQFF. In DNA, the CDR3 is TGTGCCAGCAGTGAATTACGGACTCAAGCGGTCAATGAGCAGTTCTTC.

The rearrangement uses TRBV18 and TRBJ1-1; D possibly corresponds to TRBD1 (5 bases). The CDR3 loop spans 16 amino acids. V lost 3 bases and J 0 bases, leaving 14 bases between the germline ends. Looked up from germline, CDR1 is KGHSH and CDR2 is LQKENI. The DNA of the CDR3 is TGTGCCAGCTCACCGTGGGACGGGGGGATGAACACTGAAGCTTTCTTT. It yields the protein CASSPWDGGMNTEAFF.

The CDR3 DNA reads TGTGCCAGCAGATCTCAGGGGAATAGCAATCAGCCCCAGCATTTT. Its protein is CASRSQGNSNQPQHF. J is TRBJ1-5 and V is TRBV6-5, with D possibly TRBD1 on 6 matching bases. V was shortened by 6 bases and J by 0 bases, with 12 bases between the two germline ends. CDR3 length equals 15 residues. Germline assignment: CDR1 MNHEY and CDR2 SVGAGI.

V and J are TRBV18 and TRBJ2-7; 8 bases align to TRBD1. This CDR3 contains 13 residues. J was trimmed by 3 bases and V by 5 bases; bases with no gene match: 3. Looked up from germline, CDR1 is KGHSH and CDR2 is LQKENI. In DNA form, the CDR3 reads TGTGCCAGCTCAGCCGGGACAGGCTACGAGCAGTACTTC. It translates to CASSAGTGYEQYF.

The CDR3 nucleotides read TGTGCCAGCACGTTAGCTAGCGGGGGGGTGGGTACGCAGTATTTT. It is translated as CASTLASGGVGTQYF. The rearrangement uses TRBV25-1 and TRBJ2-3, with 12 bases lining up with TRBD2. Germline V lookup: CDR1 MGHDK, CDR2 SYGVNS. This CDR3 has 15 residues. The ends lost 7 bases at V and 8 bases at J; junction bases unmatched: 10.

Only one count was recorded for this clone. CDR3 region: CASSFRAATEAFF. The CDR3, as DNA: TGCGCCAGCAGCTTTAGGGCGGCCACTGAAGCTTTCTTT. This chain joins TRBV5-1 and TRBJ1-1; D unclear. Trimming took 2 bases from V and 4 from J, leaving 9 bases between them. The CDR3 has 13 residues. Per germline, CDR1 SGHRS and CDR2 YFSETQ.

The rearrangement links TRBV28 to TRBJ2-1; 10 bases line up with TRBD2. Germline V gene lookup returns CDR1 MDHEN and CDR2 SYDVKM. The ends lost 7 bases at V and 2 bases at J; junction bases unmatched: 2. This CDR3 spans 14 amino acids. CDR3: CASTSGSAYNEQFF. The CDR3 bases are TGTGCCAGCACTAGCGGGAGCGCCTACAATGAGCAGTTCTTC.